Listed below are T cell receptor beta chains from one sample, sequenced in a study of blood T cell repertoires in COVID-19. Assay used: immunoSEQ multiplex PCR; TCRdb lists only in-frame clones, some missing. The sample consists of 200,000 or so clones, about 80% of them appearing once. The sequenced material came from PBMCs or T cells enriched from blood (not recorded which). These receptors all come from a woman aged 40 to 55 with acute COVID-19. The CDR3 runs from the conserved cysteine through the conserved F or W. A D gene is named only where the DNA matches it firmly. Size tells how often a clone was seen (once, few, many) or the class of an expanded clone, and some rows leave it out.

v_call: TRBV12-3/TRBV12-4
j_call: TRBJ2-7
d_call: NA
clone_size: NA
cdr3_nt: TGTGCCAGCAGCTCGCGCGACTACGAGCAGTACTTC
cdr3_aa: CASSSRDYEQYF

v_call: TRBV19
j_call: TRBJ1-5
d_call: TRBD1
clone_size: once
cdr3_nt: TGTGCCAGTAGTATTGACAGGGGAGGCAATCAGCCCCAGCATTTT
cdr3_aa: CASSIDRGGNQPQHF

v_call: TRBV9
j_call: TRBJ2-1
d_call: TRBD2
clone_size: few
cdr3_nt: TGTGCCAGCAGCGAACTGGGACTAGCGAGCAATGAGCAGTTCTTC
cdr3_aa: CASSELGLASNEQFF

v_call: TRBV6-4
j_call: TRBJ2-5
d_call: NA
clone_size: once
cdr3_nt: TGTGCCAGCAGTGACTCGGGGGGAGAGACCCAGTACTTC
cdr3_aa: CASSDSGGETQYF

v_call: TRBV10-3
j_call: TRBJ2-3
d_call: NA
clone_size: NA
cdr3_nt: TGTGCCATCAGTGACAACACAGATACGCAGTATTTT
cdr3_aa: CAISDNTDTQYF

v_call: TRBV27
j_call: TRBJ1-1
d_call: NA
clone_size: NA
cdr3_nt: TGTGCCAGCAGTTTCGGAGTGGGACGGGAGTACACTGAAGCTTTCTTT
cdr3_aa: CASSFGVGREYTEAFF

v_call: TRBV5-1
j_call: TRBJ1-4
d_call: NA
clone_size: NA
cdr3_nt: TGCGCCAGCGGCCAAGGGGGTAGGGATGAAAAACTGTTTTTT
cdr3_aa: CASGQGGRDEKLFF

v_call: TRBV12-3/TRBV12-4
j_call: TRBJ1-6
d_call: TRBD1
clone_size: NA
cdr3_nt: TGTGCCAGCAGCCGGGACAGGGTCTCACCCCTCCACTTT
cdr3_aa: CASSRDRVSPLHF

v_call: TRBV11-2
j_call: TRBJ1-1
d_call: TRBD1
clone_size: NA
cdr3_nt: TGTGCCAGCAGCTCCCGGACAGGGGAACGGGCTGAAGCTTTCTTT
cdr3_aa: CASSSRTGERAEAFF

v_call: TRBV11-2
j_call: TRBJ2-3
d_call: TRBD2
clone_size: NA
cdr3_nt: TGTGCCAGCAGCTTAGAGCGATGGGCTAGCGGGGGGGCCGGGGCAGATACGCAGTATTTT
cdr3_aa: CASSLERWASGGAGADTQYF

v_call: TRBV7-8
j_call: TRBJ1-1
d_call: NA
clone_size: NA
cdr3_nt: TGTGCCAGCAGCTTATCATCAGCGGGGGAAGCTTTCTTT
cdr3_aa: CASSLSSAGEAFF

v_call: TRBV4-3
j_call: TRBJ2-3
d_call: NA
clone_size: NA
cdr3_nt: TGCGCCAGCAGCCCAAGACGGGGGGCTGAAAGCACAGATACGCAGTATTTT
cdr3_aa: CASSPRRGAESTDTQYF

v_call: TRBV7-3
j_call: TRBJ2-2
d_call: TRBD1
clone_size: NA
cdr3_nt: TGTGCCAGCAGCCTACAGGGGGATATTTCCGGGGAGCTGTTTTTT
cdr3_aa: CASSLQGDISGELFF

v_call: TRBV30
j_call: TRBJ1-5
d_call: TRBD1
clone_size: NA
cdr3_nt: TGTGCCTGGTCCTCCGGGACAGGGTTTCAGCCCCAGCATTTT
cdr3_aa: CAWSSGTGFQPQHF